These T cell receptor beta chains were read from a single sample in a study of STAT5B mutations in CD4+ large granular lymphocyte leukemia. Sequencing was performed with immunoSEQ multiplex PCR; in TCRdb, only in-frame clones are kept and a portion is missing. The sample consists of 34,000 or so clones, about 82% of them appearing once. The material sequenced was CD4+ T cells from blood buffy coats. These receptors were taken from a human donor in good health. The CDR3 runs from the conserved cysteine through the conserved F or W. The order of the fields is V gene, J gene, D gene, clone size, CDR3 protein, CDR3 DNA. A D gene is named only where the DNA matches it firmly. Size is omitted from some rows. Given values are once, few, many or a class for expanded clones.

V gene: TRBV5-6; J gene: TRBJ2-5; D gene: TRBD2; clone size: NA; CDR3 protein: CASSLGRLAEETQYF; CDR3 DNA: TGTGCCAGCAGCTTGGGGAGACTAGCGGAAGAGACCCAGTACTTC
V gene: TRBV19; J gene: TRBJ2-7; D gene: TRBD2; clone size: NA; CDR3 protein: CASQNGAGGVYEQYF; CDR3 DNA: TGTGCCAGCCAAAACGGGGCGGGAGGGGTATACGAGCAGTACTTC
V gene: TRBV27; J gene: TRBJ1-3; D gene: NA; clone size: NA; CDR3 protein: CASKTVSGNTIYF; CDR3 DNA: TGTGCCAGCAAAACAGTCTCTGGAAACACCATATATTTT
V gene: TRBV5-1; J gene: TRBJ2-3; D gene: NA; clone size: NA; CDR3 protein: CASSRLAKDTQYF; CDR3 DNA: TGCGCCAGCAGCCGGCTAGCAAAAGATACGCAGTATTTT
V gene: TRBV6-5; J gene: TRBJ2-7; D gene: NA; clone size: few; CDR3 protein: CASSHSPGGEQYF; CDR3 DNA: TGTGCCAGCAGTCACAGTCCGGGTGGCGAGCAGTACTTC
V gene: TRBV28; J gene: TRBJ2-7; D gene: NA; clone size: NA; CDR3 protein: CASSLPGSVYEQYF; CDR3 DNA: TGTGCCAGCAGTTTGCCAGGGTCCGTCTACGAGCAGTACTTC
V gene: TRBV10-1; J gene: TRBJ2-2; D gene: TRBD2; clone size: NA; CDR3 protein: CASSQAGAGTGELFF; CDR3 DNA: TGCGCCAGCAGCCAAGCGGGAGCGGGTACCGGGGAGCTGTTTTTT
V gene: TRBV4-1; J gene: TRBJ2-1; D gene: TRBD2; clone size: NA; CDR3 protein: CASSRPGLEGNEQFF; CDR3 DNA: TGCGCCAGCAGCCGACCGGGACTAGAAGGGAATGAGCAGTTCTTC
V gene: TRBV5-1; J gene: TRBJ2-1; D gene: NA; clone size: NA; CDR3 protein: CASRREGNYNEQFF; CDR3 DNA: TGCGCCAGCAGGCGGGAAGGGAACTACAATGAGCAGTTCTTC
V gene: TRBV10-1; J gene: TRBJ2-5; D gene: TRBD1; clone size: NA; CDR3 protein: CASSADRGQETQYF; CDR3 DNA: TGCGCCAGCAGTGCTGACAGGGGACAAGAGACCCAGTACTTC
V gene: TRBV11-2; J gene: TRBJ2-2; D gene: NA; clone size: NA; CDR3 protein: CASSLDRAVGELFF; CDR3 DNA: TGTGCCAGCAGCTTAGATAGAGCTGTTGGGGAGCTGTTTTTT
V gene: TRBV30; J gene: TRBJ1-2; D gene: NA; clone size: NA; CDR3 protein: CAWRYRFPNYGYTF; CDR3 DNA: TGTGCCTGGAGATACCGTTTCCCTAACTATGGCTACACCTTC
V gene: TRBV6-1; J gene: TRBJ1-3; D gene: NA; clone size: NA; CDR3 protein: CASRPQGISGNTIYF; CDR3 DNA: TGTGCCAGCAGACCACAGGGAATCTCTGGAAACACCATATATTTT
V gene: TRBV11-2; J gene: TRBJ2-7; D gene: NA; clone size: NA; CDR3 protein: CASSFPSGHPYEQYF; CDR3 DNA: TGTGCCAGCAGCTTTCCGTCGGGACACCCTTACGAGCAGTACTTC
V gene: TRBV5-1; J gene: TRBJ2-1; D gene: TRBD2; clone size: NA; CDR3 protein: CASRSLAVYNEQFF; CDR3 DNA: TGCGCCAGCAGGTCCCTAGCGGTCTACAATGAGCAGTTCTTC
V gene: TRBV27; J gene: TRBJ2-7; D gene: TRBD1; clone size: NA; CDR3 protein: CATSRQGVSYEQYF; CDR3 DNA: TGTGCCACCTCCCGACAGGGGGTGAGCTACGAGCAGTACTTC
V gene: TRBV18; J gene: TRBJ1-1; D gene: NA; clone size: NA; CDR3 protein: CASSPWEENTEAFF; CDR3 DNA: TGTGCCAGCTCACCATGGGAGGAGAACACTGAAGCTTTCTTT
V gene: TRBV11-2; J gene: TRBJ2-7; D gene: NA; clone size: few; CDR3 protein: CASSPYEQYF; CDR3 DNA: TGTGCCAGCAGCCCCTACGAGCAGTACTTC
V gene: TRBV29-1; J gene: TRBJ1-3; D gene: NA; clone size: NA; CDR3 protein: CSVEGPGAGNTIYF; CDR3 DNA: TGCAGCGTTGAAGGCCCGGGAGCTGGAAACACCATATATTTT
V gene: TRBV5-1; J gene: TRBJ2-3; D gene: NA; clone size: once; CDR3 protein: CASSSQRVSTDTQYF; CDR3 DNA: TGCGCCAGCAGCTCCCAGCGGGTATCCACAGATACGCAGTATTTT
V gene: TRBV6-1; J gene: TRBJ2-1; D gene: TRBD1; clone size: NA; CDR3 protein: CASSRDRLYNEQFF; CDR3 DNA: TGTGCCAGCAGTCGGGACAGGCTCTACAATGAGCAGTTCTTC
V gene: TRBV28; J gene: TRBJ2-2; D gene: TRBD2; clone size: NA; CDR3 protein: CASSPGGLTGELFF; CDR3 DNA: TGTGCCAGCAGCCCCGGGGGACTAACCGGGGAGCTGTTTTTT
V gene: TRBV7-2; J gene: TRBJ2-5; D gene: NA; clone size: NA; CDR3 protein: CASSLRGRQETQYF; CDR3 DNA: TGTGCCAGCAGCTTAAGGGGGAGGCAAGAGACCCAGTACTTC
V gene: TRBV21-1; J gene: TRBJ2-7; D gene: NA; clone size: NA; CDR3 protein: CASNGGSYEQYF; CDR3 DNA: TGTGCCAGCAACGGGGGCTCCTACGAGCAGTACTTC
V gene: TRBV18; J gene: TRBJ2-5; D gene: NA; clone size: NA; CDR3 protein: CASSAGTRETQYF; CDR3 DNA: TGTGCCAGCTCGGCCGGGACCCGGGAGACCCAGTACTTC
V gene: TRBV19; J gene: TRBJ2-3; D gene: NA; clone size: NA; CDR3 protein: CASSMRGGRTDTQYF; CDR3 DNA: TGTGCCAGTAGTATGAGGGGGGGCCGCACAGATACGCAGTATTTT
V gene: TRBV14; J gene: TRBJ1-1; D gene: NA; clone size: few; CDR3 protein: CASSYTEGTEAFF; CDR3 DNA: TGTGCCAGCAGCTACACTGAAGGTACTGAAGCTTTCTTT
V gene: TRBV5-1; J gene: TRBJ2-1; D gene: TRBD2; clone size: NA; CDR3 protein: CASSLGLAGGPGGNEQFF; CDR3 DNA: TGCGCCAGCAGCTTGGGTTTAGCGGGAGGGCCGGGGGGCAATGAGCAGTTCTTC
V gene: TRBV18; J gene: TRBJ2-7; D gene: NA; clone size: NA; CDR3 protein: CASSLSSGTGSSYEQYF; CDR3 DNA: TGTGCCAGCTCACTCAGCTCCGGGACGGGTAGCTCCTACGAGCAGTACTTC
V gene: TRBV5-8; J gene: TRBJ2-5; D gene: NA; clone size: NA; CDR3 protein: CASSLVGNSGTQYF; CDR3 DNA: TGTGCCAGCAGCTTGGTTGGTAATTCAGGGACCCAGTACTTC
V gene: TRBV27; J gene: TRBJ1-5; D gene: NA; clone size: few; CDR3 protein: CASSVSRGDNQPQHF; CDR3 DNA: TGTGCCAGCAGTGTTTCCCGGGGGGACAATCAGCCCCAGCATTTT
V gene: TRBV28; J gene: TRBJ2-7; D gene: TRBD1; clone size: NA; CDR3 protein: CASSLSGTGAHEQYF; CDR3 DNA: TGTGCCAGCAGTTTATCAGGGACAGGGGCACACGAGCAGTACTTC
V gene: TRBV11-2; J gene: TRBJ1-3; D gene: NA; clone size: NA; CDR3 protein: CASSFRPRHSGNTIYF; CDR3 DNA: TGTGCCAGCAGCTTCCGACCAAGGCACTCTGGAAACACCATATATTTT
V gene: TRBV6-6; J gene: TRBJ1-1; D gene: TRBD1; clone size: NA; CDR3 protein: CASSYDRGWTEAFF; CDR3 DNA: TGTGCCAGCAGTTACGACAGGGGGTGGACTGAAGCTTTCTTT
V gene: TRBV9; J gene: TRBJ2-1; D gene: NA; clone size: NA; CDR3 protein: CASSVDGGPYNEQFF; CDR3 DNA: TGTGCCAGCAGCGTAGATGGCGGGCCCTACAATGAGCAGTTCTTC
V gene: TRBV2; J gene: TRBJ1-1; D gene: NA; clone size: NA; CDR3 protein: CASSADMNTEAFF; CDR3 DNA: TGTGCCAGCAGTGCAGACATGAACACTGAAGCTTTCTTT
V gene: TRBV12-5; J gene: TRBJ2-2; D gene: TRBD1; clone size: NA; CDR3 protein: CASAGQRTGELFF; CDR3 DNA: TGTGCTAGTGCGGGACAGCGCACCGGGGAGCTGTTTTTT
V gene: TRBV15; J gene: TRBJ2-2; D gene: NA; clone size: NA; CDR3 protein: CATSGTWNTGELFF; CDR3 DNA: TGTGCCACCAGCGGGACTTGGAACACCGGGGAGCTGTTTTTT